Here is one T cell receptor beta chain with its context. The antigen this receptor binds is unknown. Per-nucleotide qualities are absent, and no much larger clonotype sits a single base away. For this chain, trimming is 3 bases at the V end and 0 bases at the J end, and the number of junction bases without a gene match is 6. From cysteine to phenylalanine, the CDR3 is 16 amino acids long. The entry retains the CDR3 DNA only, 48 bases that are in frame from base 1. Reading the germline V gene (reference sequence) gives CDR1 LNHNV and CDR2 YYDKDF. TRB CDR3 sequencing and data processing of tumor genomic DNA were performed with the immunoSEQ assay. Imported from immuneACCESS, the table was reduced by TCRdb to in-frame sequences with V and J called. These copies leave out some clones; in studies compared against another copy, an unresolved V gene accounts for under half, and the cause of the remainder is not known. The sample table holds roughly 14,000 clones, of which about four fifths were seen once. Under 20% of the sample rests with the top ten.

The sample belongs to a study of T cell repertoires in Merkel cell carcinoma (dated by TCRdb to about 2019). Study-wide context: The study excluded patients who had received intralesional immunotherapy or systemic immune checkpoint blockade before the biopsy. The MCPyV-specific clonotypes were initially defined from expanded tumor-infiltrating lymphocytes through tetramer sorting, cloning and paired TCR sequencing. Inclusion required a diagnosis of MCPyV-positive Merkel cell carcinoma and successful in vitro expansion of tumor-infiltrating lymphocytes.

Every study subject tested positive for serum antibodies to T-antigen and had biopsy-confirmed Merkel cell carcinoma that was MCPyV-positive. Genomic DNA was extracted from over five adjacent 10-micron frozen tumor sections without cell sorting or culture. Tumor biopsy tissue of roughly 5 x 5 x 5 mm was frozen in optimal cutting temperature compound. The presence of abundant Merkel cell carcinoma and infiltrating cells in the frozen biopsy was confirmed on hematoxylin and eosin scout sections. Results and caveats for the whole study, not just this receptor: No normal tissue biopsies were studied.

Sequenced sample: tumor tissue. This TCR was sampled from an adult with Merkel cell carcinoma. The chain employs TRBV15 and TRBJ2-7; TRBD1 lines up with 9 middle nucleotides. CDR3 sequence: CATSSPGTGLSYEQYF. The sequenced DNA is TGTGCCACCAGCAGTCCCGGGACAGGGCTCTCCTACGAGCAGTACTTC.